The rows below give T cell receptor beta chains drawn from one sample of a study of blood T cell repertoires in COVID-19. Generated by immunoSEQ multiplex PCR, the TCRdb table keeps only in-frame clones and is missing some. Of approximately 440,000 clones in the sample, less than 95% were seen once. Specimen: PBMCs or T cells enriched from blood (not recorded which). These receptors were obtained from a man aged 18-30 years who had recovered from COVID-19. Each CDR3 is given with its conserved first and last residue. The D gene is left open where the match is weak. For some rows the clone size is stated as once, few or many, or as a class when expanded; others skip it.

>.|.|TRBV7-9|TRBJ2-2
TGTGCCAGCAGCTTAGCGTTGGGCTCCGGGGAGCTGTTTTTT
CASSLALGSGELFF
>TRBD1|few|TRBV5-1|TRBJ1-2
TGCGCCAGCAGCTCCGGGACAGGGAACTATGGCTACACCTTC
CASSSGTGNYGYTF
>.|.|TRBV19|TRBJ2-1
TGTGCCAGTAGTACCACCGCCGAGACCCCCGGGGTCTTC
CASSTTAETPGVF
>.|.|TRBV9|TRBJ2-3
TGTGCCAGCAGCGTAGACGGGACTAGCACAGATACGCAGTATTTT
CASSVDGTSTDTQYF
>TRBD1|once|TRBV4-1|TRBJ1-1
TGCGCCAGCAGCCAAGACACAGGGGGCAGGATGAACACTGAAGCTTTCTTT
CASSQDTGGRMNTEAFF
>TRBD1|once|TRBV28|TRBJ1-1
TGTGCCAGCAGTCTGAAAAAGGACAGGGGAGGGACTGAAGCTTTCTTT
CASSLKKDRGGTEAFF
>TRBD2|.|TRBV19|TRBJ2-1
TGTGCCAGTGGATTACTAGCGGGAGGTAACAATGAGCAGTTCTTC
CASGLLAGGNNEQFF
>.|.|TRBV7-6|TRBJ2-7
TGTGCCAGCAGCCCCCGGGACACCTCCTACGAGCAGTACTTC
CASSPRDTSYEQYF
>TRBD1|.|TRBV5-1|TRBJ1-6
TGCGCCAGCAGCTACTCAACAGGGGGCGCTCCGGTTTGGAATAATTCACCCCTCCACTTT
CASSYSTGGAPVWNNSPLHF
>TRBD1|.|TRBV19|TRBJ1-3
TGTGCCAGTAGAAGCGTCGGGACAGGAGTCTCTGGAAACACCATATATTTT
CASRSVGTGVSGNTIYF
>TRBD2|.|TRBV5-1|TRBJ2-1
TGCGCCAGCAGCGAGGGGACTAGCGACTACAATGAGCAGTTCTTC
CASSEGTSDYNEQFF
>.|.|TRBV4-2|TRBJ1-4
TGTGCCAGCAGCCAAGGTGAATCTGAGAGTGAAAAACTGTTTTTT
CASSQGESESEKLFF
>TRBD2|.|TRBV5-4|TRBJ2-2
TGTGCCAGCAGCTCCACTAGCGGCACGAACACCGGGGAGCTGTTTTTT
CASSSTSGTNTGELFF
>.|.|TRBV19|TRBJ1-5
TGTGCCAGTAGTATAGTTGGGGGGAATCAGCCCCAGCATTTT
CASSIVGGNQPQHF
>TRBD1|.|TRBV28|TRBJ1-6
TGTGCCAGCAGTTTATGGTCAGGGGGCTATAATTCACCCCTCCACTTT
CASSLWSGGYNSPLHF
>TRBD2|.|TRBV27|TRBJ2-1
TGTGCCAGCAGTTCCTTTCCTAGCGGGAGCTCCTACAATGAGCAGTTCTTC
CASSSFPSGSSYNEQFF
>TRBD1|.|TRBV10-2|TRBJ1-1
TGCGCCAGCAGTGACTGGGACAGACCCATGAACACTGAAGCTTTCTTT
CASSDWDRPMNTEAFF
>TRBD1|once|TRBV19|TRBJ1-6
TGTGCCAGTAGGGAGGGGGCGGAATTAAACTCACCCCTCCACTTT
CASREGAELNSPLHF
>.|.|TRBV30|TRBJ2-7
TGTGCCTGGAGTGGTGGCTCAGGGGTTTCCTACGAGCAGTACTTC
CAWSGGSGVSYEQYF
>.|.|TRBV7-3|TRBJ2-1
TGTGCCAGCAGCTTATCGCCCAGCTACAATGAGCAGTTCTTC
CASSLSPSYNEQFF
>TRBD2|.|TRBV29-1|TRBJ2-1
TGCAGCGTCATTGCCGGGACTAGCGACAATGAGCAGTTCTTC
CSVIAGTSDNEQFF
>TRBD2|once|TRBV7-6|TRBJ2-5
TGTGCCAGCAGCTTAGTTGAGGCGGGGGGGCAAGAGACCCAGTACTTC
CASSLVEAGGQETQYF
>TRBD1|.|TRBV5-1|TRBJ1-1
TGCGCCAGCAGCCGACCCGCTCTCGGACAGGGTGTTTCGAACACTGAAGCTTTCTTT
CASSRPALGQGVSNTEAFF
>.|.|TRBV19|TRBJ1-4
TGTGCCAGTACCACTGGTTGGGCGGGAACTAATGAAAAACTGTTTTTT
CASTTGWAGTNEKLFF
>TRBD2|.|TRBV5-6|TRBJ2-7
TGTGCCAGCAGCTCCCGGGGGGGTTCTTCCTACGAGCAGTACTTC
CASSSRGGSSYEQYF
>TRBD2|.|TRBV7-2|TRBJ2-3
TGTGCCAGCAGTCTCTCGAGCGGGAGGATCACAGATACGCAGTATTTT
CASSLSSGRITDTQYF